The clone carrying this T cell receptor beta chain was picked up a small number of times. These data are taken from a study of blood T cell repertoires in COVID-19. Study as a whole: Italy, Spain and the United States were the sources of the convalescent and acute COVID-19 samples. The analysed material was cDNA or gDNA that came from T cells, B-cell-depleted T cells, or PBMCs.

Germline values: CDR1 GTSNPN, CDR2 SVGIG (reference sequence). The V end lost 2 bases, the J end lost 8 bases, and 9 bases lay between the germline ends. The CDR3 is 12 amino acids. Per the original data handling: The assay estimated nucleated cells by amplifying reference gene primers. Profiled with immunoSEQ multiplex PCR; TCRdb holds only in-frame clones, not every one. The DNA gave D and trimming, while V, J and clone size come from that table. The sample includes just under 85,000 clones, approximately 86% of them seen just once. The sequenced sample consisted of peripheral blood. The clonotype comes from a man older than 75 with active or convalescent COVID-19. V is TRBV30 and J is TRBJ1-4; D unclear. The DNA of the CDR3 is TGTGCCTGGAGTTCTACTTCCGAAAAACTGTTTTTT. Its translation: CAWSSTSEKLFF. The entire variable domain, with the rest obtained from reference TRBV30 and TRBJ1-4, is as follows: SQTIHQWPATLVQPVGSPLSLECTVEGTSNPNLYWYRQAAGRGLQLLFYSVGIGQISSEVPQNLSASRPQDRQFILSSKKLLLSDSGFYLCAWSSTSEKLFFGSGTQLSVL.